This entry lists 2 T cell receptor beta chains sequenced from one sample in a study of chemoradiotherapy in HPV16-positive cancers. Here immunoSEQ multiplex PCR was the method, and the copy in TCRdb shows in-frame clones only, minus some. The repertoire holds about 68,000 clones, with 88% as singletons. The material was blood, obtained from a patient who underwent chemoradiotherapy. The receptor source for this set is a human donor with HPV-associated anogenital cancer.

This clone has more than one count but fewer than ten. A read error may account for a junction end that differs from germline. V and J are TRBV7-7 and TRBJ2-1, with D perhaps assigned TRBD1 or TRBD2 (5 bases each). Germline V CDR1 and CDR2: SSHAT, FNYEAQ (reference sequence). The CDR3 spans 13 residues. CDR3 region: CASSLGPGGEQFF. The DNA for the CDR3 is TGTGCTAGCAGCTTAGGGCCTGGGGGTGAGCAGTTCTTC.

This sequence joins TRBV19 and TRBJ2-5; tentatively, D is TRBD1 (6 bases). V was cut by 11 bases and J by 6 bases, with 28 bases left in between. The germline V gene has CDR1 LNHDA and CDR2 SQIVND (reference sequence). The CDR3 spans 16 residues. CDR3 sequence reads: CAATLPIPGHGKTQYF. CDR3 bases: TGTGCCGCAACCCTTCCTATACCGGGACACGGGAAGACCCAGTACTTC. Full variable domain (outside the CDR3, taken from reference TRBV19 and TRBJ2-5): DGGITQSPKYLFRKEGQNVTLSCEQNLNHDAMYWYRQDPGQGLRLIYYSQIVNDFQKGDIAEGYSVSREKKESFPLTVTSAQKNPTAFYLCAATLPIPGHGKTQYFGPGTRLLVL.